These 9 T cell receptor beta chains were all obtained from the same sample, sequenced in a study of control samples from healthy donors and cancer patients. Some clones are missing from TCRdb's copy, which holds only in-frame ones; the method was immunoSEQ multiplex PCR. The table records around 94,000 clones, about 91% of them present only once. Input material: blood. The source of these receptors is a woman aged 18-29 years in good health.

The V and J genes are TRBV7-2 and TRBJ1-6, with D perhaps matching TRBD1 (5 bases). This CDR3 comprises 14 residues. Trimming pared 2 bases from V and 6 bases from J, leaving 8 bases between. Germline loops: CDR1 SGHTA, CDR2 FQGNSA. CDR3 coding DNA: TGTGCCAGCAGCTTAAACAGGTTTAATTCACCCCTCCACTTT. It specifies CASSLNRFNSPLHF.

As DNA, the CDR3 is TGTGCCAGCAGCCCCCGGTCTGGCCTCACAGATACGCAGTATTTT. Amino acids: CASSPRSGLTDTQYF. The J gene is TRBJ2-3, the V gene TRBV25-1; no reliable D call. Germline assignment: CDR1 MGHDK and CDR2 SYGVNS. The CDR3 sequence is 15 residues long. Trimming removed 6 bases from V and 2 bases from J, with 15 bases in between.

The chain is built from TRBV24-1 and TRBJ2-5; TRBD2 aligns across 10 bases. CDR1 is KGHDR and CDR2 is SFDVKD in the germline V gene. This CDR3 has 16 residues. The trim removed 4 bases at V and 0 bases at J, leaving 4 bases unmatched. Here the CDR3 DNA reads TGTGCCACCAGTGACCCTAGCGGGAGCCACCAAGAGACCCAGTACTTC. Its translation: CATSDPSGSHQETQYF.

The V call is TRBV19, the J call TRBJ1-2; 8 bases fit TRBD1. The CDR3 runs 15 residues. Germline V CDR1 and CDR2: LNHDA, SQIVND (reference sequence). V lost 5 bases and J lost 4; bases outside the gene matches: 9. This chain's CDR3 is CASSEGAGGGYGYTF. The CDR3 DNA follows: TGTGCCAGTAGTGAGGGGGCAGGGGGCGGCTATGGCTACACCTTC.

CDR3 DNA sequence: TGTGCCTGGATGGACAGGGGTACCTACAATGAGCAGTTCTTC. Its translation: CAWMDRGTYNEQFF. The rearrangement joins TRBV30 to TRBJ2-1; TRBD1 matches 9 bases. CDR1 is GTSNPN, CDR2 SVGIG, per germline (reference sequence). J was trimmed by 2 bases and V by 4 bases; bases with no gene match: 3. The length of the CDR3 is 14 residues.

The chain has TRBV19 and TRBJ1-1; D gene unclear. Germline V gives CDR1 LNHDA, CDR2 SQIVND (reference sequence). V gave up 5 bases and J gave up 4 bases, with 14 bases separating them. The CDR3 runs to 14 residues. The CDR3 DNA is TGTGCCAGTAGTCACCCCCCCAGTCGCACTGAAGCTTTCTTT. Translation gives CASSHPPSRTEAFF.

The chain links TRBV5-1 to TRBJ1-1, with D possibly TRBD1 on 5 matching bases. Germline loops: CDR1 SGHRS, CDR2 YFSETQ. V lost 0 bases to trimming and J lost 7 bases, with 16 bases between them. The CDR3 loop spans 15 amino acids. The CDR3 loop reads CASSLAGSAPFEAFF. The DNA for the CDR3 is TGCGCCAGCAGCTTGGCAGGGTCAGCTCCTTTTGAAGCTTTCTTT.

The chain combines TRBV9 with TRBJ1-2; D not resolved. V lost 0 bases and J 2 bases, leaving 8 bases between the germline ends. The CDR3 runs to 14 residues. Per germline, CDR1 SGDLS and CDR2 YYNGEE. The CDR3 region has the DNA TGTGCCAGCAGCGTAGCAGTGAGAAACTATGGCTACACCTTC. It yields the protein CASSVAVRNYGYTF.

This clone was detected only a few times. V is TRBV2 and J is TRBJ1-1; 7 positions agree with TRBD1. CDR3 length: 15 amino acids. Germline V lookup: CDR1 SNHLY, CDR2 FYNNEI. J gave up 1 base and V 7 bases, and 9 bases lay outside the gene matches. DNA of the CDR3: TGTGCCAGCATCTCGGGACAGACTAGGAACACTGAAGCTTTCTTT. Its translation: CASISGQTRNTEAFF.